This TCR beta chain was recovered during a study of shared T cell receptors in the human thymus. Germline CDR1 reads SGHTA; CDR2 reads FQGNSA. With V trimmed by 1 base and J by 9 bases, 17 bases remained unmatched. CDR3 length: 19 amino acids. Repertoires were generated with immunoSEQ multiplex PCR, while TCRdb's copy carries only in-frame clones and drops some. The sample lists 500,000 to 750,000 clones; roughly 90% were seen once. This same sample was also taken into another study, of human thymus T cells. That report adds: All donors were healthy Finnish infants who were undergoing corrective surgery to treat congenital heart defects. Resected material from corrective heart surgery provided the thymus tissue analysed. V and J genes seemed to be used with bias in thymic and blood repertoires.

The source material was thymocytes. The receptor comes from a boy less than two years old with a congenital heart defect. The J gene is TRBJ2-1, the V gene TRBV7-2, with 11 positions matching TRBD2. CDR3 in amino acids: CASSLGEGSGRVWWGEQFF. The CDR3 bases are TGTGCCAGCAGCTTAGGGGAGGGTAGCGGGAGGGTTTGGTGGGGTGAGCAGTTCTTC.